This TCR beta chain was recorded in a study of cytomegalovirus exposure and HLA in healthy donors. Study conclusions and caveats: Despite most TCR sequences being rare, some public TCRs occurred in many donors. Researchers catalogued roughly 150 TCR beta chains as cytomegalovirus-associated.

V was cut by 0 bases and J by 0 bases, with 10 bases left in between. The CDR3 runs 16 residues. The germline gives CDR1 SGHNT, CDR2 YYREEE (reference sequence). Remarks on this clone: Its specificity is unknown.

The table came from immunoSEQ multiplex PCR; TCRdb's copy has only in-frame clones and leaves some out. The profile covers roughly 350,000 clones, with roughly 89% appearing a single time and 0.65% to 0.85% taken by the ten largest. The specimen was PBMCs. The rearrangement uses TRBV5-4 and TRBJ1-3; D unresolved. The receptor was derived from a woman under 30 in good health and CMV-seronegative. The CDR3 reads CASSLGRSGSGNTIYF. As DNA, the CDR3 is TGTGCCAGCAGCTTGGGCCGGTCGGGCTCTGGAAACACCATATATTTT.